The sample holds one count of the clone carrying this T cell receptor (beta chain). Germline V CDR1 and CDR2: SGHRS, YFSETQ. The V gene end was trimmed by 0 bases and the J gene end by 3 bases; junction bases not matched to a gene: 5. The length of the CDR3 is 16 residues. The data belong to a study of shared clonotypes between healthy human individuals. Using immunoSEQ multiplex PCR, the repertoire was profiled, and TCRdb retains in-frame clones only, with some absent. The sample contains some 980,000 clones, about three quarters of which appear only once. A split of CD4+ cells into CD45RA+ naive and CD45RA-negative memory subsets was performed.

The source of this sequence is a man aged 18 to 29 in good health. V and J are TRBV5-1 and TRBJ2-3, with 9 nucleotides matching TRBD1. Source material: memory CD4+ T cells sorted from blood. Regarding subset: CD45RA-negative fraction. This chain's CDR3 is CASSLDGDRVTDTQYF. CDR3 coding DNA: TGCGCCAGCAGCTTGGACGGGGACAGGGTGACAGATACGCAGTATTTT.